Listed below are T cell receptor beta chains from one sample, sequenced in a study of blood T cell repertoires in COVID-19. Repertoires were generated with immunoSEQ multiplex PCR, while TCRdb's copy carries only in-frame clones and drops some. There are fewer than 250,000 clones in the sample; more than 75% occur only once, and 3% lies in the top ten. The sequenced sample was peripheral blood. The source of these receptors is a man in his sixties with acute or convalescent COVID-19. Both conserved end residues are part of each CDR3. Fields, in order: CDR3 DNA, CDR3 protein, J gene, clone size, V gene, D gene. A D gene is named only where the DNA matches it firmly. The size field is filled for only some rows; it gives once, few, many or a size class.

DNA: TGTGCCAGTATGTCGCCGCAGGGGGCAGGCGAGCAGTACTTC; CDR3: CASMSPQGAGEQYF; J: TRBJ2-7; size: NA; V: TRBV19; D: TRBD1
DNA: TGTGCCTGGAGTTGGACAGACACTGAAGCTTTCTTT; CDR3: CAWSWTDTEAFF; J: TRBJ1-1; size: NA; V: TRBV30; D: NA
DNA: TGTGCCAGCAGACACTCCTACGAGCAGTACTTC; CDR3: CASRHSYEQYF; J: TRBJ2-7; size: NA; V: TRBV6-1; D: NA
DNA: TGTGCCAGCAGCGTAGCTCGGCAGGAAAATGATTCACCCCTCCACTTT; CDR3: CASSVARQENDSPLHF; J: TRBJ1-6; size: once; V: TRBV9; D: NA
DNA: TGTGCCAGTAGCCGTGGACTTCGCTCCTACAATGAGCAGTTCTTC; CDR3: CASSRGLRSYNEQFF; J: TRBJ2-1; size: once; V: TRBV19; D: NA
DNA: TGTGCCAGCTCACCACCTCAGGGTAGGGACGAGCAGTACTTC; CDR3: CASSPPQGRDEQYF; J: TRBJ2-7; size: NA; V: TRBV18; D: NA
DNA: TGTGCCAGCAGCTTGGTCCCGCAGGGCGCAACTAATGAAAAACTGTTTTTT; CDR3: CASSLVPQGATNEKLFF; J: TRBJ1-4; size: once; V: TRBV5-5; D: NA
DNA: TGCAGCGTTGAAGAGGGGCTAGCGGGGGGTGGCGATGAGCAGTTCTTC; CDR3: CSVEEGLAGGGDEQFF; J: TRBJ2-1; size: NA; V: TRBV29-1; D: TRBD2
DNA: TGTGCCAGCAGCCCCGGGGACAGGGGGCCTGAAGCTTTCTTT; CDR3: CASSPGDRGPEAFF; J: TRBJ1-1; size: NA; V: TRBV7-8; D: TRBD1
DNA: TGTGCCAGCAGCTTAGTTTTCGGACAGACAGGGCTCAATGAGCAGTTCTTC; CDR3: CASSLVFGQTGLNEQFF; J: TRBJ2-1; size: NA; V: TRBV7-6; D: TRBD1
DNA: TGTGCCACCAGCGCGCTCTATGGCTACACCTTC; CDR3: CATSALYGYTF; J: TRBJ1-2; size: NA; V: TRBV12-3/TRBV12-4; D: NA
DNA: TGTGCCAGCAGCGAACAGTCTTACACTGAAGCTTTCTTT; CDR3: CASSEQSYTEAFF; J: TRBJ1-1; size: NA; V: TRBV6-2/TRBV6-3; D: NA
DNA: TGTGCCAGCAGTCGACAGGGACAGAACTATGGCTACACCTTC; CDR3: CASSRQGQNYGYTF; J: TRBJ1-2; size: NA; V: TRBV28; D: TRBD1
DNA: TGCAGCGTTGAGTTTTTGACAGGGGTGAGAGGGAATGAGCAGTTCTTC; CDR3: CSVEFLTGVRGNEQFF; J: TRBJ2-1; size: NA; V: TRBV29-1; D: TRBD1
DNA: TGTGCCAGCAATACGCCCCGGGGGGAGCAGTTCTTC; CDR3: CASNTPRGEQFF; J: TRBJ2-1; size: NA; V: TRBV28; D: NA
DNA: TGCAGCGTTGAAACAGGGGCCGGGACTGAAGCTTTCTTT; CDR3: CSVETGAGTEAFF; J: TRBJ1-1; size: NA; V: TRBV29-1; D: TRBD1
DNA: TGTGCCAGCAGTCCAACGCGGACAGGGGGCACTGAAGCTTTCTTT; CDR3: CASSPTRTGGTEAFF; J: TRBJ1-1; size: NA; V: TRBV28; D: TRBD1
DNA: TGTGCCATCAGTGACGGGACAGGGACCTACGAGCAGTACTTC; CDR3: CAISDGTGTYEQYF; J: TRBJ2-7; size: NA; V: TRBV10-3; D: TRBD1
DNA: TGTGCCAGCAGCTTAACGCAGCAGGGCTACGAGCAGTACTTC; CDR3: CASSLTQQGYEQYF; J: TRBJ2-7; size: NA; V: TRBV7-3; D: NA
DNA: TGCGCCAGCAGCTTGGGGGAGGGGATGGAGACCCAGTACTTC; CDR3: CASSLGEGMETQYF; J: TRBJ2-5; size: NA; V: TRBV5-1; D: TRBD2
DNA: TGTGCCATCAGTGAGTCGGGGGCAGTCAGAATGGGAACTGAAGCTTTCTTT; CDR3: CAISESGAVRMGTEAFF; J: TRBJ1-1; size: NA; V: TRBV10-3; D: NA
DNA: TGTGCCACCAGCTTACCCCAAGCCATGAACACTGAAGCTTTCTTT; CDR3: CATSLPQAMNTEAFF; J: TRBJ1-1; size: NA; V: TRBV15; D: NA
DNA: TGTGCCAGCAGTTTTGTCGGCACCGGGGAGCTGTTTTTT; CDR3: CASSFVGTGELFF; J: TRBJ2-2; size: NA; V: TRBV12-3/TRBV12-4; D: NA